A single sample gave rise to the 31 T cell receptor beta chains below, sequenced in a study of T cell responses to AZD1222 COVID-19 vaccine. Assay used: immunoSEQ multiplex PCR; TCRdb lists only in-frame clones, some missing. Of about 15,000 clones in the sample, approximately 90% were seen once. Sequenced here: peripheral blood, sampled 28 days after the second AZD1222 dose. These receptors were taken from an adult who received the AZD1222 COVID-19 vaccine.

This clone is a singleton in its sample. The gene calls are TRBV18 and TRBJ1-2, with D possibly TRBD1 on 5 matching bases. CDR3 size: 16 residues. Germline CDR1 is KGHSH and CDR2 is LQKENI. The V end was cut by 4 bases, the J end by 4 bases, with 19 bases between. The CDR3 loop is CASSLRDPSTSYGYTF. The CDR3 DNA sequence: TGTGCCAGCTCACTAAGGGACCCAAGTACTTCCTATGGCTACACCTTC.

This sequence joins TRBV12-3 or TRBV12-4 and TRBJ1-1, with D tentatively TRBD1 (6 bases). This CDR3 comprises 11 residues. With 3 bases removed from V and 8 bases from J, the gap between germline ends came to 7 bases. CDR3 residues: CASSFGQEAFF. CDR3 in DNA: TGTGCCAGCAGTTTTGGACAGGAAGCTTTCTTT.

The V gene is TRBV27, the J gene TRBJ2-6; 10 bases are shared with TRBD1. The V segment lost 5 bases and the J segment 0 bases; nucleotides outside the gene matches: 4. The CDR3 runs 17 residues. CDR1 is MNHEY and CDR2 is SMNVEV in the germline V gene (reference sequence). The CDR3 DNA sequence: TGTGCCAGCAGTCGGACAGGGGGAAGCTCTGGGGCCAACGTCCTGACTTTC. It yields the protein CASSRTGGSSGANVLTF. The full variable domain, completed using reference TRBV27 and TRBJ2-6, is EAQVTQNPRYLITVTGKKLTVTCSQNMNHEYMSWYRQDPGLGLRQIYYSMNVEVTDKGDVPEGYKVSRKEKRNFPLILESPSPNQTSLYFCASSRTGGSSGANVLTFGAGSRLTVL.

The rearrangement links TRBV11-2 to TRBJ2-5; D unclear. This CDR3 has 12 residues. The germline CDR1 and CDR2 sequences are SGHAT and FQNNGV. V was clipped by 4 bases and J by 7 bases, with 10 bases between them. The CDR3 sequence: CASSSLPGTQYF. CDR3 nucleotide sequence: TGTGCCAGCAGCTCACTCCCGGGGACCCAGTACTTC.

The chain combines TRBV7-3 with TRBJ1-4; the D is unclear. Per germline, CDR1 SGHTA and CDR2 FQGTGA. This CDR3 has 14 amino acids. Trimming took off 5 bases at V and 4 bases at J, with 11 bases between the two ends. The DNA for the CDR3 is TGTGCCAGCAGCCCAGATCCCGGTAATGAAAAACTGTTTTTT. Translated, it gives CASSPDPGNEKLFF.

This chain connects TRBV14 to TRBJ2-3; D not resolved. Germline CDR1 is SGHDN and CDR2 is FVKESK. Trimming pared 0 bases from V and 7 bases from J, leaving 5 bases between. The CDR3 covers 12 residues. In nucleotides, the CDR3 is TGTGCCAGCAGCCAAGATCTGTATACGCAGTATTTT. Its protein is CASSQDLYTQYF.

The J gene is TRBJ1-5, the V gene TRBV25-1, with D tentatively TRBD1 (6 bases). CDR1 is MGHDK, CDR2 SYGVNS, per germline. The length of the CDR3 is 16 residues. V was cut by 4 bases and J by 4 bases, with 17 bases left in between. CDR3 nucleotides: TGTGCCAGCAGTGGGGGTAAAGGGGGGAGGAATCAGCCCCAGCATTTT. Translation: CASSGGKGGRNQPQHF.

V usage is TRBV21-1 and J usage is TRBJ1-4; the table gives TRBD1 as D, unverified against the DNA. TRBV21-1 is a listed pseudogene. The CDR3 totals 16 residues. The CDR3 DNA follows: TGTGCCAGCAGCGATTGCCGGGACAGGGAAAATGAAAAACTGTTTTTT. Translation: CASSDCRDRENEKLFF.

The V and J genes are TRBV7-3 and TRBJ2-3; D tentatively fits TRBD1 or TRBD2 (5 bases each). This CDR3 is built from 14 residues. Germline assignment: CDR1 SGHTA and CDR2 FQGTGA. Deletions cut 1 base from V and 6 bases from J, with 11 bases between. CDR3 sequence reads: CASSLSMGTDTQYF. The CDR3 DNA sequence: TGTGCCAGCAGCTTAAGCATGGGGACGGATACGCAGTATTTT. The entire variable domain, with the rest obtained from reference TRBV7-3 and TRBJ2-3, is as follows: GAGVSQTPSNKVTEKGKYVELRCDPISGHTALYWYRQSLGQGPEFLIYFQGTGAADDSGLPNDRFFAVRPEGSVSTLKIQRTERGDSAVYLCASSLSMGTDTQYFGPGTRLTVL.

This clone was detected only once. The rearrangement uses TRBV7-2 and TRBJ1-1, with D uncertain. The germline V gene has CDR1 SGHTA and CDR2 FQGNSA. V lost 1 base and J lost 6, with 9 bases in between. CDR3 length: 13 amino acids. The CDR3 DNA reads TGTGCCAGCAGCTTAGGGGGTTCCGCTGAAGCTTTCTTT. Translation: CASSLGGSAEAFF.

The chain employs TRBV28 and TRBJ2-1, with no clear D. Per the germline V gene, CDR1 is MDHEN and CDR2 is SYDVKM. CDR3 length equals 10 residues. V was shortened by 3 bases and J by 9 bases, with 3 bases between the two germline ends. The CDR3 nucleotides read TGTGCCAGCAGTTTTACTGAGCAGTTCTTC. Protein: CASSFTEQFF.

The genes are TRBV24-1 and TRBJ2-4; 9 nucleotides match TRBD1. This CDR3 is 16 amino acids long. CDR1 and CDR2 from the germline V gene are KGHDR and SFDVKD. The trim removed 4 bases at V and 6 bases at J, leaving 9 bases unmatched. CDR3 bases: TGTGCCACCAGTGACCCGAGTACAGGGGGCGCAAACATTCAGTACTTC. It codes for CATSDPSTGGANIQYF.

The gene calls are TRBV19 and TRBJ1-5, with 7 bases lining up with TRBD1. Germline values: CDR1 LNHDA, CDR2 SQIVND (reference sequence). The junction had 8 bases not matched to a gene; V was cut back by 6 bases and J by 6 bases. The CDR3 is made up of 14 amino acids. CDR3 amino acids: CASRHQGDGQPQHF. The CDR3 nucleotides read TGTGCCAGTAGGCATCAGGGGGACGGTCAGCCCCAGCATTTT.

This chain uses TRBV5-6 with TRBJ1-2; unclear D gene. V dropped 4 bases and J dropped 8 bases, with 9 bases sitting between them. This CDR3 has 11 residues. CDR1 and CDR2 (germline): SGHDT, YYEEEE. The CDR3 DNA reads TGTGCCAGCAGCAAACGTTTGGGCTACACCTTC. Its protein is CASSKRLGYTF. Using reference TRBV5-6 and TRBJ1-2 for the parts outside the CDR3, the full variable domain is DAGVTQSPTHLIKTRGQQVTLRCSPKSGHDTVSWYQQALGQGPQFIFQYYEEEERQRGNFPDRFSGHQFPNYSSELNVNALLLGDSALYLCASSKRLGYTFGSGTRLTVV.

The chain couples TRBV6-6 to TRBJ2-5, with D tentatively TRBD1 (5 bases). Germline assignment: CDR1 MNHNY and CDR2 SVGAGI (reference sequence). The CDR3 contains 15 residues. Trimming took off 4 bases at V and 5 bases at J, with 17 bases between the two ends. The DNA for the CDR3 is TGTGCCAGCAGTTCCAGTGCCGGACAATGGGAGACCCAGTACTTC. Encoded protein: CASSSSAGQWETQYF.

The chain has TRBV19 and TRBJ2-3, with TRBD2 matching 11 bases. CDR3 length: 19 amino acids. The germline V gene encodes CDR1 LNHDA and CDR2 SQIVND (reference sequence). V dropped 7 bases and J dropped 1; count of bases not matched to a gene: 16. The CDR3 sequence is CASTLQGLAGGPGTDTQYF. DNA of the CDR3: TGTGCCAGTACCCTTCAAGGTCTAGCGGGGGGCCCAGGCACAGATACGCAGTATTTT.

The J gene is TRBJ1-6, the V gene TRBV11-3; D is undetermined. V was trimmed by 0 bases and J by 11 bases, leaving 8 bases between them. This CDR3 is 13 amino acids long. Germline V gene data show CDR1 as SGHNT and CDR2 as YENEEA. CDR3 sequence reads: CASSLDHGAPLHF. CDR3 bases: TGTGCCAGCAGCTTAGATCATGGAGCACCCCTCCACTTT. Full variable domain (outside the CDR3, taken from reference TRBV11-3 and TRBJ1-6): EAGVVQSPRYKIIEKKQPVAFWCNPISGHNTLYWYLQNLGQGPELLIRYENEEAVDDSQLPKDRFSAERLKGVDSTLKIQPAELGDSAVYLCASSLDHGAPLHFGNGTRLTVT.

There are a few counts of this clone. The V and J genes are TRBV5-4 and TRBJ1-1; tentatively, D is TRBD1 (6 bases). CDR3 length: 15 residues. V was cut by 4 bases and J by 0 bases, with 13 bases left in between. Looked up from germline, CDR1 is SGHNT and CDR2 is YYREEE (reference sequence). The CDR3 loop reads CASSLPGAMNTEAFF. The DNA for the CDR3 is TGTGCCAGCAGCCTCCCGGGGGCCATGAACACTGAAGCTTTCTTT. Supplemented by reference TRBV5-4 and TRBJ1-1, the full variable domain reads ETGVTQSPTHLIKTRGQQVTLRCSSQSGHNTVSWYQQALGQGPQFIFQYYREEENGRGNFPPRFSGLQFPNYSSELNVNALELDDSALYLCASSLPGAMNTEAFFGQGTRLTVV.

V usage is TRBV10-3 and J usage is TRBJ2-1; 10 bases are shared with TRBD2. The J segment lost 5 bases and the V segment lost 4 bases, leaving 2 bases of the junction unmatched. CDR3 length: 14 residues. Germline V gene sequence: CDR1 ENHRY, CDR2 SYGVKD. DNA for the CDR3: TGTGCCATCAGTGCTAGCGGGGGAGACAATGAGCAGTTCTTC. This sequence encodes CAISASGGDNEQFF.

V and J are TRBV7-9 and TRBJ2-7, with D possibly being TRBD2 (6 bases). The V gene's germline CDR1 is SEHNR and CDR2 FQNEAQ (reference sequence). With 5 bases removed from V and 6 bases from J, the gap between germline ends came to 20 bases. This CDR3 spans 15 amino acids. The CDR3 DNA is TGTGCCAGCAGCACTTCCCGGATGGGGGGAGTCGAGCAGTACTTC. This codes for CASSTSRMGGVEQYF.

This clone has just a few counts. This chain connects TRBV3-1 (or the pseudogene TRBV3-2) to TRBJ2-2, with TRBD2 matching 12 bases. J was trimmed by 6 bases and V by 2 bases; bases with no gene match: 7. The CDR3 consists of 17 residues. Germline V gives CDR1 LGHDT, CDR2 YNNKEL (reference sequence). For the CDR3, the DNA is TGTGCCAGCAGCCAAAGACTAGCGGGAGAGGCCGCCGGGGAGCTGTTTTTT. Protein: CASSQRLAGEAAGELFF.

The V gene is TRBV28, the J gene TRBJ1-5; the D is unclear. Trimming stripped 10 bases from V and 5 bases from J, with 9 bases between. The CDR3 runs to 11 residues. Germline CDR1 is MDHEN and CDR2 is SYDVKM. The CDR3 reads CATGEDQPQHF. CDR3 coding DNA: TGTGCCACCGGGGAGGATCAGCCCCAGCATTTT. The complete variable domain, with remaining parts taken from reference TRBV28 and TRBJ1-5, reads DVKVTQSSRYLVKRTGEKVFLECVQDMDHENMFWYRQDPGLGLRLIYFSYDVKMKEKGDIPEGYSVSREKKERFSLILESASTNQTSMYLCATGEDQPQHFGDGTRLSIL.

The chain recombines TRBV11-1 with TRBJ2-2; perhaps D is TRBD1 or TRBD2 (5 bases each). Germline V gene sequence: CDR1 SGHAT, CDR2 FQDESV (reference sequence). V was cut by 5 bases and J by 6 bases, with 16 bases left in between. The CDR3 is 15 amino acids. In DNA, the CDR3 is TGTGCCAGCAGCCCCACTGTCGGGGCCCCCGGGGAGCTGTTTTTT. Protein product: CASSPTVGAPGELFF.

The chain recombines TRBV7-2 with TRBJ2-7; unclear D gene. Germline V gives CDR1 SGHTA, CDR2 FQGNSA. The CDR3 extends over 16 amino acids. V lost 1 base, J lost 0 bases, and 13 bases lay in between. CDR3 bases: TGTGCCAGCAGCTTAGGGTCTCCTATAAACTCCTACGAGCAGTACTTC. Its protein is CASSLGSPINSYEQYF. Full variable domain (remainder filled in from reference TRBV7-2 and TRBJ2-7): GAGVSQSPSNKVTEKGKDVELRCDPISGHTALYWYRQSLGQGLEFLIYFQGNSAPDKSGLPSDRFSAERTGGSVSTLTIQRTQQEDSAVYLCASSLGSPINSYEQYFGPGTRLTVT.

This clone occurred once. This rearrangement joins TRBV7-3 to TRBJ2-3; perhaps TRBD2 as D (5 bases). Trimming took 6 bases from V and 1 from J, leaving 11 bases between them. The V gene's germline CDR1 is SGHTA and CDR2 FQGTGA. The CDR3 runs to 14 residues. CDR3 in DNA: TGTGCCAGCAGTCCGAGCGGTCGCACAGATACGCAGTATTTT. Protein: CASSPSGRTDTQYF.

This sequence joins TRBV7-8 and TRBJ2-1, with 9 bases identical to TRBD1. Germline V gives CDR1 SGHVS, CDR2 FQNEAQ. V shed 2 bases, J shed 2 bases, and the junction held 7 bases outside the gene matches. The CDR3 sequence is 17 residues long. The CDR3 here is CASSLRRQGDAYNEQFF. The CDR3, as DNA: TGTGCCAGCAGCTTAAGAAGACAGGGGGACGCCTACAATGAGCAGTTCTTC.

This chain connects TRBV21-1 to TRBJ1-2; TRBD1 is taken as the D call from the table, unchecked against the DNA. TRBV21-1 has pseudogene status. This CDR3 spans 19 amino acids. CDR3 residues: CASSKDGGRTLSIRVGYTF. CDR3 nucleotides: TGTGCCAGCAGCAAAGATGGGGGCCGAACCCTCTCCATCCGAGTCGGCTACACCTTC.

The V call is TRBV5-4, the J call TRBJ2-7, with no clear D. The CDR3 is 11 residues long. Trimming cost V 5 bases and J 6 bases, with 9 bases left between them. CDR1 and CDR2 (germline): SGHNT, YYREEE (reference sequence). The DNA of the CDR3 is TGTGCCAGCAGTTTTAGTTCCGAGCAGTACTTC. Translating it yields CASSFSSEQYF.

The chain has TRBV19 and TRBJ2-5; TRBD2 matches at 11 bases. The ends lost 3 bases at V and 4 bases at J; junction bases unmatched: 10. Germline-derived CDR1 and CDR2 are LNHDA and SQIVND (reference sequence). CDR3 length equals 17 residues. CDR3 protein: CASSMPLSGGARETQYF. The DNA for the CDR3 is TGTGCCAGTAGTATGCCCCTTAGCGGGGGGGCCAGAGAGACCCAGTACTTC.

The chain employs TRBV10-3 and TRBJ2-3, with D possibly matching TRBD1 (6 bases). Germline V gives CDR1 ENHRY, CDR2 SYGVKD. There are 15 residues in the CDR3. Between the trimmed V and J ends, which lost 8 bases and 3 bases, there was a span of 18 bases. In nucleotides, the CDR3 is TGTGCCATCGGGGAAGGGGCAGGGGAAACAGATACGCAGTATTTT. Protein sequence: CAIGEGAGETDTQYF.

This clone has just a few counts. The CDR3 DNA follows: TGTGCCAGCAGCTTTGACAGGGAGCCCTACAATGAGCAGTTCTTC. This translates into CASSFDREPYNEQFF. The rearrangement links TRBV7-3 to TRBJ2-1, with TRBD1 identical over 7 bases. V shed 3 bases, J shed 2 bases, and the junction held 4 bases outside the gene matches. The CDR3 runs 15 residues. Germline CDR1 and CDR2: SGHTA and FQGTGA.